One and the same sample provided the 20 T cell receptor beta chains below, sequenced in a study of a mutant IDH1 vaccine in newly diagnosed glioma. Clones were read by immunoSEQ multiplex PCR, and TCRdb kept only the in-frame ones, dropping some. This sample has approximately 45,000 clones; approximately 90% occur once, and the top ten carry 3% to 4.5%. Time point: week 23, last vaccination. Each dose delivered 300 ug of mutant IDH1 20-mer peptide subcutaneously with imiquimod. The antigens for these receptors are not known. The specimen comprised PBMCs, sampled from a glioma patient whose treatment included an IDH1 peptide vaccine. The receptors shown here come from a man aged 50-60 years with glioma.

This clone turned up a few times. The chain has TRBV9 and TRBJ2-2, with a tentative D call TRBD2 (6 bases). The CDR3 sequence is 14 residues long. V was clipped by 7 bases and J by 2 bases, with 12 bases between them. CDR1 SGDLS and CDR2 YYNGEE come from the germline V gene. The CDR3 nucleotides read TGTGCCAGCGGCCTAGCGCCCAACACCGGGGAGCTGTTTTTT. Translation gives CASGLAPNTGELFF. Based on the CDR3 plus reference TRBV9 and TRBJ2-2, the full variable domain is DSGVTQTPKHLITATGQRVTLRCSPRSGDLSVYWYQQSLDQGLQFLIQYYNGEERAKGNILERFSAQQFPDLHSELNLSSLELGDSALYFCASGLAPNTGELFFGEGSRLTVL.

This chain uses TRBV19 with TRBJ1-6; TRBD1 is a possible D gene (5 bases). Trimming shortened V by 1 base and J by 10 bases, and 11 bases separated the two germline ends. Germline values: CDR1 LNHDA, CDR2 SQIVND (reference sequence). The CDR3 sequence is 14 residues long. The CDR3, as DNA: TGTGCCAGTAGTATAGCGGGGGTCGGATCACCCCTCCACTTT. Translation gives CASSIAGVGSPLHF.

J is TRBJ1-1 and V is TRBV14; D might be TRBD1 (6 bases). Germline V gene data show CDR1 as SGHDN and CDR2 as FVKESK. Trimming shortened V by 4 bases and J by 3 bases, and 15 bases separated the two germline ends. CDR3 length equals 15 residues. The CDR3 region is CASSRGGTVYTEAFF. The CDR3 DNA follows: TGTGCCAGCAGCCGAGGGGGAACCGTGTACACTGAAGCTTTCTTT.

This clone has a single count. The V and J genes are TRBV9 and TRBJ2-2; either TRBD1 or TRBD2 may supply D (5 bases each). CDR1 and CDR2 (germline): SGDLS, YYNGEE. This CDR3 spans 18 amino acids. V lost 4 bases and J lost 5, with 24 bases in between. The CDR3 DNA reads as TGTGCCAGCAGCCCATTTGAAGGGGACCCGTTCTTGACCGGGGAGCTGTTTTTT. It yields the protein CASSPFEGDPFLTGELFF. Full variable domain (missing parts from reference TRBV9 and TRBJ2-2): DSGVTQTPKHLITATGQRVTLRCSPRSGDLSVYWYQQSLDQGLQFLIQYYNGEERAKGNILERFSAQQFPDLHSELNLSSLELGDSALYFCASSPFEGDPFLTGELFFGEGSRLTVL.

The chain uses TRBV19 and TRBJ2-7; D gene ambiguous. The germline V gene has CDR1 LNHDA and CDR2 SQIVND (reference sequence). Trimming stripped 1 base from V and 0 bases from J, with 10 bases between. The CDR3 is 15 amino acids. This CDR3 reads CASSIVVGGSYEQYF. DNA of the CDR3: TGTGCCAGTAGTATAGTAGTCGGCGGCTCCTACGAGCAGTACTTC.

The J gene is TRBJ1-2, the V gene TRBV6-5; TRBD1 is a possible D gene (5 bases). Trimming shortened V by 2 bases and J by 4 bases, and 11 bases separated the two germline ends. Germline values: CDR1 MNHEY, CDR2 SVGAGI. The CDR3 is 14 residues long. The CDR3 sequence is CASSYQGLGYGYTF. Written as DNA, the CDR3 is TGTGCCAGCAGTTACCAGGGTTTGGGCTATGGCTACACCTTC.

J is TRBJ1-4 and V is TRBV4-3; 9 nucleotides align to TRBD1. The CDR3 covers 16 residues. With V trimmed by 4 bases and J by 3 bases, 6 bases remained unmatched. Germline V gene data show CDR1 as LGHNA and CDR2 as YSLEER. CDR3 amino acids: CASSRDRDRANEKLFF. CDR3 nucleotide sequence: TGCGCCAGCAGCCGAGACCGGGACAGGGCTAATGAAAAACTGTTTTTT.

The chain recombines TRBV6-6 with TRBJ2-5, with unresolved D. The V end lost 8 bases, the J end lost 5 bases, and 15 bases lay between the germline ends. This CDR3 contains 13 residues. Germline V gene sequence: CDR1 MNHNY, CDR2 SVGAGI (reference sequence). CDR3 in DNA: TGTGCCAGCTCCTGGGCCCTCGGGGAGACCCAGTACTTC. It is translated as CASSWALGETQYF.

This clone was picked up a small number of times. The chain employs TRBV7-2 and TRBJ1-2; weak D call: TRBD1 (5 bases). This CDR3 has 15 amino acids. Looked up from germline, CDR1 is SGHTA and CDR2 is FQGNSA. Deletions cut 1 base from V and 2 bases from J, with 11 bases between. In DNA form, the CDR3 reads TGTGCCAGCAGCTTAGGTCAGACAGAAAACTATGGCTACACCTTC. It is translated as CASSLGQTENYGYTF.

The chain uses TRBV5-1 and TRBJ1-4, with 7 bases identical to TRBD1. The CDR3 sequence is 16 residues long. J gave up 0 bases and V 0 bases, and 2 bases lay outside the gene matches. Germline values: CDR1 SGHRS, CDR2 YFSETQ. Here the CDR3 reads CASSLDGQATNEKLFF. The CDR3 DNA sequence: TGCGCCAGCAGCTTGGACGGACAGGCAACTAATGAAAAACTGTTTTTT.

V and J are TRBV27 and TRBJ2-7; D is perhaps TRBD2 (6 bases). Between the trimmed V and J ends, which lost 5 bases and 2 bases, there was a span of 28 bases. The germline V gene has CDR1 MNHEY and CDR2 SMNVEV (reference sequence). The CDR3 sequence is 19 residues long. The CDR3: CASSPGRGRAPNSAYEQYF. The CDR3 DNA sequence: TGTGCCAGCAGTCCGGGGCGGGGCCGGGCACCTAACTCCGCCTACGAGCAGTACTTC.

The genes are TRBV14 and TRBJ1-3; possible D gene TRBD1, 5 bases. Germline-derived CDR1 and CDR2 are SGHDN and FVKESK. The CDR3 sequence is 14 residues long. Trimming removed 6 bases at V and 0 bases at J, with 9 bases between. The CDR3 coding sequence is TGTGCCAGCAGTTACGACAGCTCTGGAAACACCATATATTTT. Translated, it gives CASSYDSSGNTIYF. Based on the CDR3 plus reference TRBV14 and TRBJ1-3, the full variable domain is EAGVTQFPSHSVIEKGQTVTLRCDPISGHDNLYWYRRVMGKEIKFLLHFVKESKQDESGMPNNRFLAERTGGTYSTLKVQPAELEDSGVYFCASSYDSSGNTIYFGEGSWLTVV.

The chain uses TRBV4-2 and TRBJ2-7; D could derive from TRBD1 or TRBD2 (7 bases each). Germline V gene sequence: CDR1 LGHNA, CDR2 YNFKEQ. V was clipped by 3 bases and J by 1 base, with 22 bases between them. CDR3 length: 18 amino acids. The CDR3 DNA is TGTGCCAGCAGCCAGGGAGATTTTGCAGGGGGGGGATCCTACGAGCAGTACTTC. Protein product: CASSQGDFAGGGSYEQYF.

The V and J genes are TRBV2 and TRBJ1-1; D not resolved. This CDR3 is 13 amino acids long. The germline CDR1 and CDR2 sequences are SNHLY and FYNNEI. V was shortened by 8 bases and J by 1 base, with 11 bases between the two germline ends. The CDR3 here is CASFTAENTEAFF. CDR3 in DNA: TGTGCCAGCTTTACGGCCGAGAACACTGAAGCTTTCTTT. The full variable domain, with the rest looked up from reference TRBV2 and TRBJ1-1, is EPEVTQTPSHQVTQMGQEVILRCVPISNHLYFYWYRQILGQKVEFLVSFYNNEISEKSEIFDDQFSVERPDGSNFTLKIRSTKLEDSAMYFCASFTAENTEAFFGQGTRLTVV.

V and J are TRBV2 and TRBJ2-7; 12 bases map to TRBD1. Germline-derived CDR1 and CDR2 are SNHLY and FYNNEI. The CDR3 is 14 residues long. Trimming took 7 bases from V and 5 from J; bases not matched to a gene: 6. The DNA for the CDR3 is TGTGCCAGCACCGGGACAGGGGGCTGGAACGAGCAGTACTTC. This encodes CASTGTGGWNEQYF.

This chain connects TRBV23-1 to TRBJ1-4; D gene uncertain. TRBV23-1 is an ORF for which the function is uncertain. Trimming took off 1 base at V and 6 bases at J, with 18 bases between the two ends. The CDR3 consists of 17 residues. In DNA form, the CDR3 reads TGCGCCAGCAGTCAATTAAATGGGATCCTCGACGATGAAAAACTGTTTTTT. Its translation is CASSQLNGILDDEKLFF.

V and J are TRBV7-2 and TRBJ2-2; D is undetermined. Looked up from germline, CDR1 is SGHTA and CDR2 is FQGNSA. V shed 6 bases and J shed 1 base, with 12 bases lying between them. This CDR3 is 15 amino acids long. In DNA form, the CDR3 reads TGTGCCAGCAGACTAAGGAGTGAGAACACCGGGGAGCTGTTTTTT. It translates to CASRLRSENTGELFF.

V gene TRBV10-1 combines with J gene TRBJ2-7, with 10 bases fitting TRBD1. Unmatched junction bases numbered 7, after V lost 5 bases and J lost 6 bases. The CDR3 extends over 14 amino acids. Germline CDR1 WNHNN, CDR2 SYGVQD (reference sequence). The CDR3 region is CASSLDRGTAEQYF. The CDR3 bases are TGCGCCAGCAGTTTGGACAGGGGGACGGCCGAGCAGTACTTC.

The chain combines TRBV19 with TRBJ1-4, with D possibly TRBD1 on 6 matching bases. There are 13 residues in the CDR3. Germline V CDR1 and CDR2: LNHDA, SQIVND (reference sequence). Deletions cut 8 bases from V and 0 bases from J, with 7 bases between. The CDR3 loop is CASHRATNEKLFF. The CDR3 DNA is TGTGCCAGTCACAGGGCAACTAATGAAAAACTGTTTTTT.

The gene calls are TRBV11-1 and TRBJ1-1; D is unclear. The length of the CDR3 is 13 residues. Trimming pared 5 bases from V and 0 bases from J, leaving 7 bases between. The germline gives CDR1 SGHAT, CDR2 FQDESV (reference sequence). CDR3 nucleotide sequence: TGTGCCAGCAGCCATTATATGAACACTGAAGCTTTCTTT. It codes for CASSHYMNTEAFF.